One sample yielded the 6 T cell receptor beta chains listed below, sequenced in a study of cytomegalovirus exposure and HLA in healthy donors. Measured with immunoSEQ multiplex PCR; TCRdb has only the in-frame clones, and not every one. Of approximately 49,000 clones in the sample, roughly 93% were seen once. Sequencing used PBMCs. Receptors originate from a man aged 18 to 29 in good health and CMV-seronegative.

The chain couples TRBV28 to TRBJ2-7; D may be TRBD2 (6 bases). This CDR3 comprises 16 residues. With 5 bases removed from V and 4 bases from J, the gap between germline ends came to 21 bases. CDR1 and CDR2 (germline): MDHEN, SYDVKM. CDR3 residues: CASSPSGRVGSYEQYF. The CDR3 region has the DNA TGTGCCAGCAGTCCCTCCGGTCGTGTCGGGAGTTACGAGCAGTACTTC. The complete variable domain, with remaining parts taken from reference TRBV28 and TRBJ2-7, reads DVKVTQSSRYLVKRTGEKVFLECVQDMDHENMFWYRQDPGLGLRLIYFSYDVKMKEKGDIPEGYSVSREKKERFSLILESASTNQTSMYLCASSPSGRVGSYEQYFGPGTRLTVT.

J is TRBJ2-1 and V is TRBV7-9; 13 nucleotides line up with TRBD2. The CDR3 consists of 15 residues. The V gene's germline CDR1 is SEHNR and CDR2 FQNEAQ (reference sequence). V trimming: 5 bases; J trimming: 6 bases; junction bases outside the gene matches: 4. The CDR3 DNA is TGTGCCAGCAGCCTACTAGCGGGAGGGCCCAATGAGCAGTTCTTC. Translating it yields CASSLLAGGPNEQFF.

The CDR3 sequence: CASSASGSGADTQYF. The CDR3 region has the DNA TGTGCCAGCAGTGCTAGCGGGAGTGGGGCAGATACGCAGTATTTT. The V and J genes are TRBV6-4 and TRBJ2-3; 10 bases are shared with TRBD2. CDR1 is MRHNA, CDR2 SNTAGT, per germline. This CDR3 has 15 amino acids. V lost 4 bases to trimming and J lost 4 bases; unmatched junction nucleotides: 5.

This chain uses TRBV5-6 with TRBJ1-4; D unresolved. V lost 4 bases, J lost 10 bases, and 14 bases lay in between. The length of the CDR3 is 13 residues. Per the germline V gene, CDR1 is SGHDT and CDR2 is YYEEEE. CDR3 nucleotide sequence: TGTGCCAGCAGCCCGATGGGGAGTTCAAAACTGTTTTTT. This sequence encodes CASSPMGSSKLFF. The full variable domain, rest sourced from reference TRBV5-6 and TRBJ1-4, is DAGVTQSPTHLIKTRGQQVTLRCSPKSGHDTVSWYQQALGQGPQFIFQYYEEEERQRGNFPDRFSGHQFPNYSSELNVNALLLGDSALYLCASSPMGSSKLFFGSGTQLSVL.

The chain combines TRBV2 with TRBJ2-7, with TRBD1 as a possible D gene (7 bases). This CDR3 region has 14 residues. The germline gives CDR1 SNHLY, CDR2 FYNNEI. Trimming removed 3 bases at V and 3 bases at J, with 12 bases between. The CDR3 is CASSDAGQIYEQYF. Written as DNA, the CDR3 is TGTGCCAGCAGTGATGCGGGACAGATCTACGAGCAGTACTTC.

This clone was recorded only once. This chain joins TRBV9 and TRBJ2-7, with TRBD2 identical over 8 bases. Germline CDR1 is SGDLS and CDR2 is YYNGEE. The CDR3 runs to 14 residues. V was pared by 4 bases and J by 4 bases, with 7 bases of the junction left unmatched. The CDR3 is CASSPGTRLYEQYF. Here the CDR3 DNA reads TGTGCCAGCAGCCCCGGGACTAGGCTATACGAGCAGTACTTC.